Listed here are 9 T cell receptor beta chains from one sample, sequenced in a study of human T cells and chemical hapten exposure. The study used a library that attached unique molecular identifiers to individual cDNA molecules. TCRdb analysed the reads with MiXCR anew, one entry per CDR3 protein. Of about 5,200 distinct CDR3 sequences in the sample, around three fifths were seen once. The treatment here: therapeutic diphenylcyclopropenone sensitization with weekly scalp DPC. Sample: whole blood, taken before DPC sensitization or 2, 6, or about 24 weeks after (not recorded which). All receptors derive from an adult with alopecia areata. Some clones in this sample may be carry-over from other donors' samples. This table probably holds off-target reads from a library built for another chain.

The chain combines TRBV12-3 or TRBV12-4 with TRBJ2-7; D is perhaps TRBD1 (6 bases). Trimming cost V 3 bases and J 7 bases, with 7 bases left between them. This CDR3 comprises 11 residues. The CDR3 coding sequence is TGTGCCAGCAGTTTTAGGGGGGAGCAGTACTTC. Translating gives CASSFRGEQYF.

This sequence joins TRBV5-4 and TRBJ2-3; possible D gene TRBD1, 5 bases. The CDR3 contains 17 residues. V dropped 0 bases and J dropped 4 bases, with 18 bases sitting between them. Germline V lookup: CDR1 SGHNT, CDR2 YYREEE (reference sequence). CDR3 loop: CASSLDPARQMADTQYF. CDR3 coding DNA: TGTGCCAGCAGCTTGGATCCCGCTAGACAGATGGCAGATACGCAGTATTTT. The variable domain in full, completed from reference TRBV5-4 and TRBJ2-3, reads ETGVTQSPTHLIKTRGQQVTLRCSSQSGHNTVSWYQQALGQGPQFIFQYYREEENGRGNFPPRFSGLQFPNYSSELNVNALELDDSALYLCASSLDPARQMADTQYFGPGTRLTVL.

The chain combines TRBV28 with TRBJ2-3; D may be TRBD2 (7 bases). Germline V gene sequence: CDR1 MDHEN, CDR2 SYDVKM. This CDR3 has 15 residues. V shed 5 bases and J shed 2 bases, with 14 bases lying between them. This CDR3 reads CASSRPGGFTDTQYF. The DNA for the CDR3 is TGTGCCAGCAGTCGGCCGGGGGGCTTCACAGATACGCAGTATTTT.

The chain combines TRBV20-1 with TRBJ2-4; D unresolved. The CDR3 runs 13 residues. Trimming took 3 bases from V and 6 from J, leaving 12 bases between them. Looked up from germline, CDR1 is DFQATT and CDR2 is SNEGSKA (reference sequence). The CDR3 nucleotides read TGCAGTGCTAGTTCCGGTCAGTTAAACATTCAGTACTTC. It encodes CSASSGQLNIQYF.

This clonotype was counted between two and nine times. This chain links TRBV10-1 with TRBJ2-1; 13 nucleotides line up with TRBD2. CDR1 and CDR2 from the germline V gene are WNHNN and SYGVQD (reference sequence). Trimming at V came to 4 bases and at J to 5 bases, leaving 5 bases not matched to a gene. The CDR3 totals 16 residues. This chain's CDR3 is CASSGGLAGINNEQFF. CDR3 nucleotides: TGCGCCAGCAGTGGGGGACTAGCGGGAATTAACAATGAGCAGTTCTTC.

The rearrangement uses TRBV28 and TRBJ2-7, with D unclear. The CDR3 runs to 11 residues. V was trimmed by 4 bases and J by 6 bases, leaving 7 bases between them. The germline V gene has CDR1 MDHEN and CDR2 SYDVKM. The CDR3 spells CASSSPAEQYF. CDR3 coding DNA: TGTGCCAGCAGTTCACCCGCCGAGCAGTACTTC.

This clonotype has only a few counts. V is TRBV19 and J is TRBJ2-1; D is uncertain. Trimming left V 1 base short and J 0 bases short, with 7 bases between. CDR1 and CDR2 from the germline V gene are LNHDA and SQIVND (reference sequence). This CDR3 contains 15 residues. The CDR3: CASSIAYRSYNEQFF. The DNA of the CDR3 is TGTGCCAGTAGTATAGCCTACCGCTCCTACAATGAGCAGTTCTTC. Full variable domain (outside the CDR3, taken from reference TRBV19 and TRBJ2-1): DGGITQSPKYLFRKEGQNVTLSCEQNLNHDAMYWYRQDPGQGLRLIYYSQIVNDFQKGDIAEGYSVSREKKESFPLTVTSAQKNPTAFYLCASSIAYRSYNEQFFGPGTRLTVL.

This clonotype was detected a few times. V gene TRBV11-2 combines with J gene TRBJ2-1, with D possibly being TRBD2 (5 bases). The CDR3 loop spans 14 amino acids. Deletions cut 3 bases from V and 9 bases from J, with 15 bases between. Germline CDR1 is SGHAT and CDR2 is FQNNGV. The CDR3 nucleotides read TGTGCCAGCAGCTTCGTGCGGGCGTCGGCTGAGCAGTTCTTC. Amino acids: CASSFVRASAEQFF.

The rearrangement links TRBV7-6 to TRBJ2-1, with D tentatively TRBD2 (5 bases). The CDR3 contains 12 residues. CDR1 and CDR2 from the germline V gene are SGHVS and FNYEAQ. V gave up 5 bases and J gave up 3 bases, with 5 bases separating them. DNA of the CDR3: TGTGCCAGCAGCCGGGACTACAATGAGCAGTTCTTC. This encodes CASSRDYNEQFF.